The text below deals with one T cell receptor (beta chain). Its target antigen remains unknown. Base qualities are missing; no much larger clone stands one base away. The immunoSEQ Assay, a bias-controlled multiplex PCR, was used to amplify TCRbeta CDR3 regions from genomic DNA. In the authors' own workflow: The number of nucleated cells in each sample was estimated by amplification of reference gene primers within the assay. To quantify the absolute abundance of each unique TCRbeta CDR3 rearrangement, sequence reads were collapsed and filtered. Productive Simpson clonality was computed per sample as the square root of Simpson's diversity index over productive rearrangements. Sourced from immuneACCESS, this table was stored by TCRdb with only in-frame sequences that have V and J called. A share of the clones is absent; for the studies checked, an unresolved V gene accounts for under half, and the remainder has no known explanation. V and J calls and clone size are copied from that table; D and trimming were computed from the DNA. The sample has around 98,000 clones on record, 70% to 90% of them singletons. The leading ten clones occupy approximately 4.5% of the sample.

Collaborating institutions collected whole blood in K2EDTA tubes following their own protocols. Collaborator samples were shipped for TCRbeta analysis as frozen whole blood, isolated PBMCs, or DNA extracted from either sample type. The data stem from a study of blood T cell repertoires in COVID-19 (dated by TCRdb to 2019 to 2021). Background for the entire study: The collaborator samples originated in the United States, Italy and Spain and spanned the acute and convalescent phases of COVID-19. The material from the prospective study consisted of cDNA or gDNA derived from T cells, B-cell-depleted T cells, or PBMCs. Subjects who had been exposed to COVID-19, were actively infected with it, or had recovered from it provided the deeply sampled blood TCRbeta repertoires that made up the dataset. The repertoires were released in a freely available public database intended as a resource for research on the immune response to SARS-CoV-2. Samples were obtained from the ongoing ImmuneRACE study (first 160 participants) and from 1,254 subjects provided by 6 global collaborators. The sample metadata nearly always contained a de-identified subject ID, COVID-19 status, age in years and sex. HLA class I and class II types, where available, came from metadata supplied by the sample provider rather than from assay-based typing. What the work shows at the level of the full study, not this receptor alone: The quantity of clinical and demographic metadata differed by source and by participant and was supplied without curation.

From the cysteine up to the phenylalanine, the CDR3 has a length of 15 residues. Just CDR3 DNA is preserved here, 45 bases in frame from base 1. At the junction V is shortened by 4 bases and J by 7 bases; bases outside the gene matches: 10. The germline V gene (reference sequence) specifies WNHNN as CDR1 and SYGVQD as CDR2. The receptor's source is a man in his 70s with acute or convalescent COVID-19. Rearrangement joined TRBV10-1 to TRBJ1-3, and TRBD1 matches 7 of the central bases. Sequencing was carried out using peripheral blood. Here the CDR3 is given as CASSGSDRDVNTIYF. The DNA reads as follows: TGCGCCAGCAGTGGGTCCGACAGGGACGTGAACACCATATATTTT.